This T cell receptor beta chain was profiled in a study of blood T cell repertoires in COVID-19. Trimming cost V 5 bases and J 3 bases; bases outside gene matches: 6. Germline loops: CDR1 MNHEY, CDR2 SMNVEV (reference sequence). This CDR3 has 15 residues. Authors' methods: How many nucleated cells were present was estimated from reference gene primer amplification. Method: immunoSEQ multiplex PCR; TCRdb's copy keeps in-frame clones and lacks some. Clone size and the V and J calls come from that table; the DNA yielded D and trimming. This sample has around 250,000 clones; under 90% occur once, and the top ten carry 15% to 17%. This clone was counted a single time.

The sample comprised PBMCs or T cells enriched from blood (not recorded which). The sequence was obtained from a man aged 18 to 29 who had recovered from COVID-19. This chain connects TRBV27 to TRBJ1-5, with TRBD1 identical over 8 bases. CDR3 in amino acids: CASSRGTGTNQPQHF. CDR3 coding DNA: TGTGCCAGCAGTCGCGGGACAGGTACCAATCAGCCCCAGCATTTT.